Presented here are 22 T cell receptor beta chains from one specimen sequenced in a study of T cells in localized non-small cell lung cancer. The protocol was immunoSEQ multiplex PCR, while the TCRdb copy is restricted to in-frame clones and leaves out a portion. The repertoire has tens of thousands of clones, approximately 87% of them found once; the top ten carry 6% to 6.5%. The material sequenced was PBMCs, taken before any cancer treatment. All receptors derive from a man aged 40 to 69 with stage II lung adenocarcinoma.

The gene calls are TRBV30 and TRBJ2-3; D not certain. V was trimmed by 5 bases and J by 4 bases, leaving 22 bases between them. CDR1 and CDR2 from the germline V gene are GTSNPN and SVGIG (reference sequence). The CDR3 sequence is 16 residues long. The CDR3 reads CAWGDNIVPVPDTQYF. CDR3 nucleotide sequence: TGTGCCTGGGGGGATAATATCGTCCCTGTCCCAGATACGCAGTATTTT.

The CDR3 protein is CASSRTLVGFGYTF. CDR3 sequence (DNA): TGTGCCAGCAGTCGGACCCTGGTGGGTTTTGGCTACACCTTC. V usage is TRBV28 and J usage is TRBJ1-2; D is unclear. Deletions cut 5 bases from V and 7 bases from J, with 17 bases between. The CDR3 sequence is 14 residues long. The germline gives CDR1 MDHEN, CDR2 SYDVKM.

The chain is built from TRBV7-9 and TRBJ2-7; D gene uncertain. This CDR3 comprises 14 residues. V dropped 4 bases and J dropped 1 base, with 11 bases sitting between them. The germline V gene encodes CDR1 SEHNR and CDR2 FQNEAQ (reference sequence). DNA of the CDR3: TGTGCCAGCAGCTCCATCAACCCGTCCTACGAGCAGTACTTC. Protein sequence: CASSSINPSYEQYF.

The chain is built from TRBV5-1 and TRBJ2-5, with a tentative D call TRBD2 (7 bases). V was clipped by 1 base and J by 3 bases, with 13 bases between them. Per germline, CDR1 SGHRS and CDR2 YFSETQ. This CDR3 is built from 15 residues. The CDR3 bases are TGCGCCAGCAGCTTGCGGGGGGCGGTCGAAGAGACCCAGTACTTC. Amino acid sequence: CASSLRGAVEETQYF.

The DNA for the CDR3 is TGTGCCAGCAGTTACTCAGCGGATCAGAACTATGGCTACACCTTC. This sequence encodes CASSYSADQNYGYTF. J is TRBJ1-2 and V is TRBV6-5; D remains unclear. The germline V and J ends were trimmed by 0 bases and 2 bases, with 10 bases remaining between them. The CDR3 has 15 amino acids. Germline V gene lookup returns CDR1 MNHEY and CDR2 SVGAGI.

This clone has a single count. This chain links TRBV6-5 with TRBJ2-1, with 11 bases aligning to TRBD2. Germline V gene lookup returns CDR1 MNHEY and CDR2 SVGAGI. CDR3 length: 15 residues. V was clipped by 6 bases and J by 7 bases; unmatched bases: 8. The CDR3 reads CASSWASGGRNEQFF. The CDR3 bases are TGTGCCAGCAGCTGGGCTAGCGGGGGGCGGAATGAGCAGTTCTTC.

As concerns this clone: Sequence at one end of the junction differs from germline and may be a read error. The chain carries TRBV5-4 and TRBJ2-7; TRBD2 agrees at 11 bases. The germline V gene has CDR1 SGHNT and CDR2 YYREEE (reference sequence). This CDR3 has 15 amino acids. The DNA of the CDR3 is TGTGCCAGCAGCTCATTAAAACTAGCGGGGGCCCCCCTATATTTC. Translated: CASSSLKLAGAPLYF.

The CDR3: CASSPQGSSSYEQYF. The CDR3 DNA reads as TGTGCCAGCAGTCCACAGGGGTCAAGCTCCTACGAGCAGTACTTC. The chain carries TRBV6-1 and TRBJ2-7; 7 bases are a match to TRBD1. The germline V gene encodes CDR1 MNHNS and CDR2 SASEGT. Trimming cost V 5 bases and J 0 bases; bases outside gene matches: 7. The CDR3 has 15 residues.

This clone was detected once. The rearrangement uses TRBV19 and TRBJ1-1; TRBD1 is a possible D gene (5 bases). Germline V gene data show CDR1 as LNHDA and CDR2 as SQIVND (reference sequence). Trimming cost V 8 bases and J 1 base, with 8 bases left between them. This CDR3 is built from 12 residues. The CDR3 region is CASWDSNTEAFF. CDR3 in DNA: TGTGCCAGTTGGGACTCGAACACTGAAGCTTTCTTT. Full variable domain (missing parts from reference TRBV19 and TRBJ1-1): DGGITQSPKYLFRKEGQNVTLSCEQNLNHDAMYWYRQDPGQGLRLIYYSQIVNDFQKGDIAEGYSVSREKKESFPLTVTSAQKNPTAFYLCASWDSNTEAFFGQGTRLTVV.

This rearrangement joins TRBV6-5 to TRBJ1-5; D not resolved. Trimming took 5 bases from V and 3 from J, leaving 5 bases between them. The germline CDR1 and CDR2 sequences are MNHEY and SVGAGI. This CDR3 region has 12 residues. DNA of the CDR3: TGTGCCAGCAGTGGGTACAATCAGCCCCAGCATTTT. Amino acid sequence: CASSGYNQPQHF.

The chain joins TRBV5-1 to TRBJ2-1; 12 bases map to TRBD2. The ends lost 1 base at V and 0 bases at J; junction bases unmatched: 2. The CDR3 is 17 amino acids. Germline V gene sequence: CDR1 SGHRS, CDR2 YFSETQ. As DNA, the CDR3 is TGCGCCAGCAGCTTGTGGACTAGCGGGGCCTCCTACAATGAGCAGTTCTTC. This sequence encodes CASSLWTSGASYNEQFF. Full variable domain (missing parts from reference TRBV5-1 and TRBJ2-1): KAGVTQTPRYLIKTRGQQVTLSCSPISGHRSVSWYQQTPGQGLQFLFEYFSETQRNKGNFPGRFSGRQFSNSRSEMNVSTLELGDSALYLCASSLWTSGASYNEQFFGPGTRLTVL.

The J gene is TRBJ2-7, the V gene TRBV5-6; the D gene could be TRBD1 or TRBD2 (6 bases each). The germline V and J ends were trimmed by 4 bases and 3 bases, with 17 bases remaining between them. Germline CDR1 reads SGHDT; CDR2 reads YYEEEE. CDR3 length: 15 amino acids. Here the CDR3 DNA reads TGTGCCAGCAGCACGCGGGACACGCATTACTACGAGCAGTACTTC. Its translation: CASSTRDTHYYEQYF. Filled out from reference TRBV5-6 and TRBJ2-7, the complete variable domain reads DAGVTQSPTHLIKTRGQQVTLRCSPKSGHDTVSWYQQALGQGPQFIFQYYEEEERQRGNFPDRFSGHQFPNYSSELNVNALLLGDSALYLCASSTRDTHYYEQYFGPGTRLTVT.

This chain connects TRBV5-6 to TRBJ2-3, with TRBD1 identical over 8 bases. The CDR3 runs 17 residues. Trimming cost V 4 bases and J 4 bases; bases outside gene matches: 14. The germline V gene encodes CDR1 SGHDT and CDR2 YYEEEE. The CDR3 protein is CASSPEASQGASDTQYF. Here the CDR3 DNA reads TGTGCCAGCAGCCCCGAAGCGTCCCAGGGGGCATCAGATACGCAGTATTTT. Variable domain in full (rest from reference TRBV5-6 and TRBJ2-3): DAGVTQSPTHLIKTRGQQVTLRCSPKSGHDTVSWYQQALGQGPQFIFQYYEEEERQRGNFPDRFSGHQFPNYSSELNVNALLLGDSALYLCASSPEASQGASDTQYFGPGTRLTVL.

The V gene is TRBV5-1, the J gene TRBJ1-5; 11 bases map to TRBD1. Trimming removed 4 bases from V and 1 base from J; junction bases left unmatched: 4. Germline CDR1 SGHRS, CDR2 YFSETQ. The CDR3 length is 16 residues. The CDR3 bases are TGCGCCAGCAGCGCTGGGACAGGGGGGAGCAATCAGCCCCAGCATTTT. It yields the protein CASSAGTGGSNQPQHF.

The gene calls are TRBV11-2 and TRBJ2-2, with TRBD2 as a possible D gene (6 bases). This CDR3 has 14 residues. Trimming shortened V by 9 bases and J by 2 bases, and 13 bases separated the two germline ends. The germline V gene has CDR1 SGHAT and CDR2 FQNNGV. The chain's CDR3 is CASGGLLNTGELFF. CDR3 bases: TGTGCCAGTGGAGGGCTCCTTAACACCGGGGAGCTGTTTTTT.

The V call is TRBV5-4, the J call TRBJ2-3; 8 bases align to TRBD1. The CDR3 sequence is 15 residues long. V trimming: 5 bases; J trimming: 0 bases; junction bases outside the gene matches: 5. Germline CDR1 reads SGHNT; CDR2 reads YYREEE (reference sequence). The CDR3 region is CASRGDRTSTDTQYF. In DNA, the CDR3 is TGTGCCAGCAGAGGGGACAGGACAAGCACAGATACGCAGTATTTT.

The rearrangement joins TRBV6-6 to TRBJ1-2, with D perhaps TRBD1 (6 bases). V was cut by 5 bases and J by 9 bases, with 13 bases left in between. This CDR3 comprises 12 residues. Looked up from germline, CDR1 is MNHNY and CDR2 is SVGAGI (reference sequence). CDR3 region: CASSMGGGRYTF. In DNA form, the CDR3 reads TGTGCCAGCAGTATGGGGGGCGGTCGCTACACCTTC.

As DNA, the CDR3 is TGTGCCAGCAGCTTGATTCGGGATAATTCACCCCTCCACTTT. Encoded protein: CASSLIRDNSPLHF. The chain links TRBV5-5 to TRBJ1-6; no clear D gene. CDR3 length: 14 residues. Germline V gene lookup returns CDR1 SGHKS and CDR2 YYEKEE (reference sequence). V was shortened by 1 base and J by 5 bases, with 7 bases between the two germline ends.

This chain links TRBV6-6 with TRBJ1-2; D is possibly TRBD1 (6 bases). Trimming took off 7 bases at V and 2 bases at J, with 17 bases between the two ends. The germline CDR1 and CDR2 sequences are MNHNY and SVGAGI (reference sequence). The CDR3 loop spans 15 amino acids. The CDR3 coding sequence is TGTGCCAGCATCCCTCGGGGGGGGCAGAACTATGGCTACACCTTC. This encodes CASIPRGGQNYGYTF.

The gene calls are TRBV14 and TRBJ2-5, with D perhaps matching TRBD1 (5 bases). Trimming stripped 1 base from V and 3 bases from J, with 24 bases between. CDR1 and CDR2 from the germline V gene are SGHDN and FVKESK. The CDR3 has 19 residues. The CDR3 is CASSQVRRGPLLREETQYF. CDR3 in DNA: TGTGCCAGCAGCCAAGTTAGAAGGGGCCCCCTCCTACGGGAAGAGACCCAGTACTTC.

The chain uses TRBV5-1 and TRBJ2-4; a weak D match, TRBD2 (6 bases). This CDR3 has 14 amino acids. CDR1 and CDR2 (germline): SGHRS, YFSETQ. V lost 0 bases, J lost 8 bases, and 12 bases lay in between. The CDR3 is CASSLGDGGDIQYF. The CDR3 DNA reads as TGCGCCAGCAGCTTGGGTGACGGAGGGGACATTCAGTACTTC.

The rearrangement uses TRBV6-1 and TRBJ2-1; 13 positions agree with TRBD2. Germline assignment: CDR1 MNHNS and CDR2 SASEGT. The CDR3 contains 15 residues. Germline trimming cut 7 bases from V and 6 bases from J; bases unmatched to any gene: 6. CDR3 sequence (DNA): TGTGCCAGCACCTCCGGACTAGCGGGGGTCAATGAGCAGTTCTTC. Amino acid sequence: CASTSGLAGVNEQFF.